This TCR beta chain was recovered during a study of regulatory T cells in long-lasting Graves disease. As to time point: newly diagnosed GD, antithyroid drugs for less than 3 months. PBMC-extracted RNA yielded the TCR library. This clonotype was detected ten times or more. Libraries of TCR beta came from iRepertoire HTBI primers plus Arm-PCR of CDR3 regions. Authors' analysis steps: Taken together, the samples had 60 to 80 TRBV and 13 to 15 TRBJ segments identified. TCRdb re-derived calls from the multiplex PCR reads in MiXCR, one entry per CDR3 protein. None of the V and J calls come from the authors' own analysis; TCRdb made them. Found here are around 480,000 distinct CDR3 sequences, 15% to 20% of them singletons; the top ten hold roughly 25%. CDR1 LGHNT and CDR2 FRNRAP come from the germline V gene. V was clipped by 0 bases and J by 3 bases, with 15 bases between them. CDR3 length: 16 amino acids.

The same data also went into a second study, on T cells in Graves' hyperthyroidism and ophthalmopathy.

Sequenced material: peripheral blood mononuclear cells (PBMCs), taken at new diagnosis, from a patient treated with antithyroid drugs. V and J are TRBV12-5 and TRBJ2-7; D assignment may be TRBD1 or TRBD2 (5 bases each). This receptor was identified in a woman aged 40 to 65 with Graves disease. CDR3 region: CASGLVLGTGFYEQYF. The CDR3 region has the DNA TGTGCTAGTGGTTTGGTACTTGGGACCGGTTTCTACGAGCAGTACTTC.